This T cell receptor beta chain was recorded in a study of shared clonotypes between healthy human individuals. Study results and caveats: Larger estimated richness was generally recorded for naive subsets relative to memory subsets.

Measured with immunoSEQ multiplex PCR; TCRdb has only the in-frame clones, and not every one. The sample lists some 2 million clones, 85% to 95% occurring once. Points on this clone: Its matching antigen is unknown.

The receptor comes from a man aged 18 to 30 in good health. The specimen was naive CD4+ T cells sorted from blood. Stated subset: CD45RA+ positively selected.

The CDR3 reads CASSAQGSGNNQPQHF. CDR3 DNA sequence: TGTGCCAGCAGTGCCCAGGGCTCAGGTAATAATCAGCCCCAGCATTTT. The rearrangement uses TRBV2 and TRBJ1-5, with D maybe TRBD1 (5 bases). The CDR3 sequence is 16 residues long. Germline V CDR1 and CDR2: SNHLY, FYNNEI. Trimming took off 4 bases at V and 4 bases at J, with 17 bases between the two ends.